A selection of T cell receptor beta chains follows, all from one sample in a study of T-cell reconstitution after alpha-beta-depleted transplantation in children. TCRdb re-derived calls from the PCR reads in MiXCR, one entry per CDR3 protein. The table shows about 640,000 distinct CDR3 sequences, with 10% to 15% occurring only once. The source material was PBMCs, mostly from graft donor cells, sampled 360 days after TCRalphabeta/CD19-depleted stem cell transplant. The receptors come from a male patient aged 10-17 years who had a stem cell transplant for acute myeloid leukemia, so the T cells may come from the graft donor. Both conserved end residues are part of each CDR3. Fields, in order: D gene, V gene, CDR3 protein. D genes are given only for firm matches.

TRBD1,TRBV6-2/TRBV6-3,CAGSYSGTGSPFEAFF
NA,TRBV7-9,CASSSTANYGRFYEQYF
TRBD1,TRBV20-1,CSAKVTGVEQPQHF
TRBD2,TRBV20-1,CSASKTSGSTDTQYF
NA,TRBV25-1,CASSEYRTGNEAFF
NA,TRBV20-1,CSAPVAGGEQYF
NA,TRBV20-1,CSAIASGSTGELFF
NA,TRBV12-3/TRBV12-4,CASSLWDLQETQYF
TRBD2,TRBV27,CASSPLAGESYEQYF
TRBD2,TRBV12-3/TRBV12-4,CASTGGGHSYEQYF
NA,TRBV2,CASSLRESTDTQYF
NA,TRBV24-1,CATSGSFGRDTGANVLTF
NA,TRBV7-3,CASSFGSSTGELFF
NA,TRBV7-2,CASSLVGAGSEQYF
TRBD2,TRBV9,CASSVLAGGLGYNEQFF
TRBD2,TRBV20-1,CSARATSGGAGELFF
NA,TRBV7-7,CASSLDKGEQFF
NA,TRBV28,CASSSPTGYYGYTF
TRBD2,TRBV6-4,CASTAAPGLAVFSSYEQYF
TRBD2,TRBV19,CASNPFGLAGSDEQFF
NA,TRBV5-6,CASSSDYSYEQYF
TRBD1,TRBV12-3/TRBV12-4,CASSLKGDRRTEAFF
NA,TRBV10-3,CAISESRGPYNEQFF
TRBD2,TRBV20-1,CSASGRAADTQYF
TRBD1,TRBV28,CASSPVPGQLYEQYF
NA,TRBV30,CAWSALPGQTQETQYF
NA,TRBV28,CASSFSNRDQPQHF
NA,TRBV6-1,CASSPGTGWVSDTQYF
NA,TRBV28,CASSLTPGLSSYNEQFF
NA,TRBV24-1,CATSDERPGTEYF
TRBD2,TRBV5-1,CASSRTSGRYEQYF
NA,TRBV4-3,CASSQQGGGYGYTF
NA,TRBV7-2,CASSLVGSRIFYEQYF
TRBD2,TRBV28,CASIPGLAGRREQFF
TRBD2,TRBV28,CASSLLRLAGGPLNGEQFF
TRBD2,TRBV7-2,CASSSDLAGGYEQYF
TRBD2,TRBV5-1,CASSLVASGIYEQYF
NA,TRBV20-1,CSASMGSVPYEQYF
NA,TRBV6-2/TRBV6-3,CATSPRGRYNNEQFF
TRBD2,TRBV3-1,CASSQYSGRRSEQYF
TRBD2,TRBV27,CASSLLFLAASSYNEQFF
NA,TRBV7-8,CASSLDRFPGAGQPQHF
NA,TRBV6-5,CASAPRAGEQYF
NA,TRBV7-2,CASSLGETYSNQPQHF
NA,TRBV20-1,CSARFEKKRVYPYEQYF
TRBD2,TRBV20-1,CSARGLATHYNEQFF
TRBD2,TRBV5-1,CASSPRLAGVRIGETQYF
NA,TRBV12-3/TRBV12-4,CASSLRGADTQYF
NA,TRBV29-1,CSYVRYNEQFF
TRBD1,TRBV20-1,CSATGTGGYEQYF
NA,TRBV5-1,CASSLEGTWVGPYGYTF
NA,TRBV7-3,CAPRLEDEQFF
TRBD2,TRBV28,CASSRQRDLYNEQFF